The source of this T cell receptor (beta chain) is a study of tumor-infiltrating lymphocytes in primary liver carcinoma. As for the study in general: Stage T1-T3 N0M0 and a size of 4.2 to 10 cm characterized the tumors. General study results and limits: A significantly higher top-250-clone fraction was found in tumors than in blood (p = 0.039). Merely about 8-24% of top clones occurred in all five tumor regions.

Reverse transcription of roughly 480 ng total RNA with a constant-region primer produced TCR beta cDNA. Three nested multiplex PCR rounds, a slightly modified ARM-PCR, produced the libraries for TCR beta. TRBV1-TRBV30 forward primers paired with a C-beta reverse primer drove the first two PCR rounds, around 10 cycles each. TCRdb itself ran the multiplex PCR reads through MiXCR, one entry per CDR3 protein. The sample has 100,000 or so distinct CDR3 sequences, roughly 80% seen once. This CDR3 region has 17 residues. In the case of this clonotype: The antigen is unknown.

Each 20-30 mg portion of unsorted bulk tissue served as the source for co-extraction of RNA and DNA. Treatment of the patients' primary liver carcinoma consisted of surgical resection. This sequence originates from a man aged 40-49 years with primary liver carcinoma and hepatitis B virus infection. The sequenced sample consisted of liver tumor tissue from sampling region 3. Subset denoted: tumor region T3, left-lateral pole. The genes are TRBV12-3 or TRBV12-4 and TRBJ2-5, with 14 bases lining up with TRBD2. Gene TRBJ2-1 matches the end of the DNA better, so the J call may be wrong. This CDR3 is CASSLGLAGGPGETQFF. As DNA, the CDR3 is TGTGCCAGCAGTTTAGGACTAGCGGGAGGGCCAGGGGAGACCCAGTTCTTC.